This T cell receptor beta chain emerged from a study of shared clonotypes between healthy human individuals. Study in general: Donors, aged 18 to 49, were a couple of women and three men. A donor's plate count was three for CD4 naive and three for CD4 memory; CD8 naive had two and CD8 memory one.

Terminally differentiated effector memory CD45RA+ cells were left out of the naive CD8 fraction, which was CD45RO-negative and positively selected for CCR7. The table came from immunoSEQ multiplex PCR; TCRdb's copy has only in-frame clones and leaves some out. The sample carries around 1,900,000 clones, roughly 93% recorded once. The CDR3 spans 13 residues. Losses at the gene ends were 10 bases for V and 3 bases for J; bases not matched to a gene: 7. Germline values: CDR1 LNHDA, CDR2 SQIVND (reference sequence). This sequence originates from a man aged 18 to 35 in good health. Some clones in this sample may be carry-over from other donors' samples. Sequenced: naive CD8+ T cells from PBMCs. V gene TRBV19 combines with J gene TRBJ2-5, with 8 bases identical to TRBD2. CDR3 sequence (DNA): TGTGCCATAAGACAAGCGGGGGAAGAGACCCAGTACTTC. Translated, it gives CAIRQAGEETQYF. Full variable domain (remainder filled in from reference TRBV19 and TRBJ2-5): DGGITQSPKYLFRKEGQNVTLSCEQNLNHDAMYWYRQDPGQGLRLIYYSQIVNDFQKGDIAEGYSVSREKKESFPLTVTSAQKNPTAFYLCAIRQAGEETQYFGPGTRLLVL.